This entry concerns a single T cell receptor beta chain. This CDR3 is 16 amino acids long. V was shortened by 0 bases and J by 0 bases, with 11 bases between the two germline ends. Germline V gene data show CDR1 as SGHNT and CDR2 as YYREEE (reference sequence). The authors reverse transcribed all of the isolated RNA, so sequencing captured expressed TCRB transcripts. TCRdb's copy holds only in-frame clones and misses some; the assay was immunoSEQ multiplex PCR. The profile shows approximately 250,000 clones, 9.6% of them singletons. The sample is drawn from a study of beta chain features in type 1 diabetes.

The sequenced sample was naive CD4+ T cells from blood. The receptor was isolated from a woman between 18 and 29 years old in good health. The V gene is TRBV5-4, the J gene TRBJ2-3; D is possibly TRBD2 (6 bases). The CDR3: CASSLELAASTDTQYF. For the CDR3, the DNA is TGTGCCAGCAGCTTGGAACTAGCTGCTAGCACAGATACGCAGTATTTT.